This T cell receptor beta chain was sequenced in a study of blood T cell repertoires in COVID-19. Trimming shortened V by 1 base and J by 5 bases, and 12 bases separated the two germline ends. Germline lookup yields CDR1 SGHVS and CDR2 FQNEAQ. This CDR3 comprises 15 residues. Profiling relied on immunoSEQ multiplex PCR, and the TCRdb table lists in-frame clones only, not all of them. The sample lists 59,000 or so clones, over 75% occurring once. The specimen was peripheral blood. This clonotype originated in a man aged 60 to 75 with acute or convalescent COVID-19. J is TRBJ2-1 and V is TRBV7-8, with D possibly TRBD2 on 5 matching bases. CDR3 nucleotides: TGTGCCAGCAGCTTAGACCCCCGGGGAAACAATGAGCAGTTCTTC. Translated: CASSLDPRGNNEQFF.